This T cell receptor beta chain was found in a study of beta chain features in type 1 diabetes (dated by TCRdb to between 2018 and 2020). The study in broad terms: No differences in mean age, gender distribution, total cell number or subset yield were found between patients and healthy donors. In the study, TCRB repertoires of sorted circulating CD4+ T cell subsets from recently diagnosed type 1 diabetes patients were compared with those of matched healthy donors. Regulatory and stem cell-like memory subsets were obtained from only 8 patients and about 8 healthy donors, while naive and central memory subsets were obtained from all 30 or so donors. A total of roughly 110 million sorted cells were examined across all samples, and the number of cells per subset was strongly correlated with RNA yield.

All of the isolated RNA was reverse transcribed with the High Capacity cDNA Reverse Transcription Kit, so expressed TCRB transcripts were sequenced. Naive, central memory and regulatory T cell samples underwent deep immunoSEQ sequencing, averaging approximately 3.3 million total reads per sample. Sorted cells were lysed in RLT buffer, and RNA was extracted using DNase-treated RNeasy Micro or Mini kits according to cell number. Each cell subset was processed separately to prevent cross-contamination, with patient and healthy donor samples processed together. The immunoSEQ multiplex PCR was used to amplify TCRB sequences from cDNA, generating 87-bp fragments that spanned the CDR3 region. Amplicons were sequenced on the Illumina HiSeq platform. The authors' analysis ran thus. Synthetic template baselines were used to correct PCR bias computationally, reads within Hamming distance 2 were collapsed, and singletons that could not be merged were discarded. Reads were aligned to IMGT to assign V, D and J genes, CDR3 length, and insertions or deletions at six rearrangement sites. Within each subset, clonotype counts were normalized to sorted cell number, after which true diversity and Gini coefficients were computed with the tcR R package. The overlap coefficient, calculated on TCRB nucleotide sequences, was used to quantify repertoire sharing. Held by TCRdb, this immuneACCESS table contains in-frame sequences only and omits some clones. Under half of the omission traces to an unresolved V gene where checked; the cause of the rest is unknown. The V and J calls and clone size come from that table; D and trimming were worked out from the DNA. The sample table lists over 150,000 clones, about 13% of them with a count of one. The ten largest clones take up roughly 0.6% of the sample.

Findings and caveats that apply to the study as a whole: Naive, central memory and regulatory TCRB repertoires appeared more similar among patients than among healthy donors. Because cDNA was sequenced instead of genomic DNA, activated cells with high expression could be over-represented, although the groups did not differ in activation or CD3 levels. Only small numbers of individuals were included in the HLA sub-analyses, which left unresolved whether HLA type had any influence on TCRB rearrangement. At VDJ recombination sites, patients with type 1 diabetes made fewer insertions and deleted more nucleotides, a pattern implying thymic rearrangement abnormalities. Type 1 diabetes patients showed a moderate but significant shortening of TCRB CDR3 length in all four CD4+ subsets. Shorter templates might be favored by PCR, yet because patient and control samples were amplified and corrected together, any such skew would affect both groups equally.

A single peripheral blood draw of roughly 0.11 L on average was collected from each donor into heparinised tubes. A BD FACSAria II and a panel including CD45RO, CCR7, CD25, CD127, CD95 and CD27 were used to sort naive, central memory, regulatory and stem cell-like memory CD4+ T cells. All sorted populations exceeded 95% purity. PBMCs were isolated right away by Lymphoprep density gradient centrifugation and were stained directly, without culture. Samples were stained and sorted in pairs, with one healthy donor and one patient per experiment, so that batch effects were minimized. The table lists this clone with a few counts. What antigen it recognizes has not been identified. Base qualities were left out, and no much larger clone turns up one base away. V ends up 7 bases short and J 5 bases short, with an unmatched junction base count of 5. The CDR3 holds 13 amino acids from the cysteine to the phenylalanine. Just CDR3 DNA is preserved here, 39 bases in frame from base 1. Via the germline V gene, CDR1 is SGDLS and CDR2 YYNGEE.

Sequencing was carried out using central memory CD4+ T cells from blood. Recombination joined TRBV9 with TRBJ2-3; 9 of the junction bases match TRBD2. This TCR came from a woman aged 18-29 years in good health. The CDR3 loop reads CASGREGRDTQYF. DNA sequence: TGTGCCAGCGGGCGGGAGGGCCGAGATACGCAGTATTTT.